This T cell receptor (beta chain) stems from a study of cytomegalovirus exposure and HLA in healthy donors. The study's findings and limits: Usually a TCR sequence was rare, but some public TCRs were found in many donors. Only CMV serostatus was available as immune exposure information.

Donors were nominally healthy when sampled, though unrecorded immune exposures were likely. The PCR employed 60 Vbeta primers together with 13 Jbeta primers. Per the study methods: About 9.9 million of the 80 million or so unique TCR beta chains counted in a later analysis were shared. Here immunoSEQ multiplex PCR was the method, and the copy in TCRdb shows in-frame clones only, minus some. D and trimming were read from the DNA, whereas the V and J calls and clone size are those reported in that table. The table shows 150,000 to 200,000 clones, with approximately 65% occurring only once. Notes on this clone: As yet, its antigen is unknown.

Per the germline V gene, CDR1 is MNHNY and CDR2 is SVGAGI (reference sequence). The V end was cut by 1 base, the J end by 6 bases, with 9 bases between. The CDR3 sequence is 13 residues long. The sample consisted of PBMCs. The TCR sequence derives from a man aged 40-49 years in good health and CMV-seronegative. The chain uses TRBV6-6 and TRBJ1-2, with D maybe TRBD1 (5 bases). CDR3: CASSYWKGDGYTF. CDR3 coding DNA: TGTGCCAGCAGTTACTGGAAAGGGGATGGCTACACCTTC.